This entry describes one T cell receptor beta chain. Its antigen is not identified. Time point defined: cycle 4 day 1 (C4D1), after around six weeks of nivolumab. Patients all relapsed after autologous stem cell transplantation, and there was variation in brentuximab vedotin exposure. The record originates from a study of PD-1 blockade in classical Hodgkin lymphoma. The assay was immunoSEQ multiplex PCR, and TCRdb's table has in-frame clones only and misses some. The data hold about 90,000 clones, with 75% to 95% observed a single time. Whole-study findings and limits: The authors have not defined what causes the repertoire differences, possibly disease activity or prior therapy. Reported baseline diversity: healthy donors highest, relapsed/refractory patients lowest. By cycle point C4D1, TCR diversity had risen significantly in CD4+ cells (but not CD8+ cells). Patients excluded were those beginning nivolumab under 1 year after ASCT.

V was pared by 7 bases and J by 5 bases, with 18 bases between. CDR3 length: 15 residues. The germline V gene has CDR1 LNHDA and CDR2 SQIVND (reference sequence). The receptor was isolated from a human donor with classical Hodgkin lymphoma. The gene calls are TRBV19 and TRBJ2-1; tentatively, D is TRBD2 (5 bases). This material consisted of peripheral blood mononuclear cells (PBMCs), taken before the fourth cycle of nivolumab. The CDR3 region has the DNA TGTGCCAGTATACCCCATGGCGGGCTCCACAATGAGCAGTTCTTC. Amino acid sequence: CASIPHGGLHNEQFF.